This note documents a single T cell receptor beta chain sequence. The sample originates from a study of technical replicates of blood from a handful of donors. With V trimmed by 6 bases and J by 5 bases, 4 bases remained unmatched. Per germline, CDR1 MNHEY and CDR2 SMNVEV (reference sequence). The CDR3 runs to 13 residues. Sequencing was performed with immunoSEQ multiplex PCR; in TCRdb, only in-frame clones are kept and a portion is missing. Among about 17,000 clones listed, 70% to 85% were seen once. The specimen was PBMCs. V and J are TRBV27 and TRBJ2-1, with 7 bases aligning to TRBD2. This clonotype originated in a human donor in good health. Some clones in this sample may be carry-over from other donors' samples. In nucleotides, the CDR3 is TGTGCCAGCAGGGGGACTAATAACAATGAGCAGTTCTTC. It translates to CASRGTNNNEQFF.